The rows below give T cell receptor beta chains drawn from one sample of a study of shared clonotypes between healthy human individuals. Data came from immunoSEQ multiplex PCR; TCRdb stores just in-frame clones and leaves some out. This sample has some 1 million clones; around 76% occur once, and the top ten carry approximately 1.5%. Sequencing input: memory CD4+ T cells sorted from blood. These receptors all stem from a man aged 18-30 years in good health. Each CDR3 is given with its conserved first and last residue. Each record gives: CDR3 DNA, CDR3 protein, J gene, clone size, D gene, V gene. D genes are given only for firm matches. Where a row states a size, it is once, few, many or the class of an expanded clone; other rows omit it.

CDR3nt: TGTGCCAGCAGCCCGATGGGGTACGAGCAGTACTTC
CDR3aa: CASSPMGYEQYF
j_gene: TRBJ2-7
abundance: NA
d_gene: NA
v_gene: TRBV6-1

CDR3nt: TGTGCCAGCAGCACCGGGGCCTACGAGCAGTACTTC
CDR3aa: CASSTGAYEQYF
j_gene: TRBJ2-7
abundance: NA
d_gene: NA
v_gene: TRBV6-5

CDR3nt: TGTGCCAGCAGCTTAGAGGGACGAGACACCATATATTTT
CDR3aa: CASSLEGRDTIYF
j_gene: TRBJ1-3
abundance: once
d_gene: NA
v_gene: TRBV7-9

CDR3nt: TGTGCCAGCACTGGGGGAAATTCACCCCTCCACTTT
CDR3aa: CASTGGNSPLHF
j_gene: TRBJ1-6
abundance: NA
d_gene: NA
v_gene: TRBV6-6

CDR3nt: TGTGCCAGCAGCTTGAGGGGAGCAACTAATGAAAAACTGTTTTTT
CDR3aa: CASSLRGATNEKLFF
j_gene: TRBJ1-4
abundance: NA
d_gene: NA
v_gene: TRBV5-6

CDR3nt: TGTGCCATCGGGGGTCCTCCCACAGATACGCAGTATTTT
CDR3aa: CAIGGPPTDTQYF
j_gene: TRBJ2-3
abundance: NA
d_gene: NA
v_gene: TRBV10-3

CDR3nt: TGTGCCTCCTCATTAGGGAGCGATCAGCCCCAGCATTTT
CDR3aa: CASSLGSDQPQHF
j_gene: TRBJ1-5
abundance: NA
d_gene: NA
v_gene: TRBV30

CDR3nt: TGTGCCAGCAGTGTCCACAGGGGGCTGTACACCCTCCACTTT
CDR3aa: CASSVHRGLYTLHF
j_gene: TRBJ1-6
abundance: NA
d_gene: TRBD1
v_gene: TRBV25-1

CDR3nt: TGCGCCAGCAGCCAAGAGGGGGGTAACACTGAAGCTTTCTTT
CDR3aa: CASSQEGGNTEAFF
j_gene: TRBJ1-1
abundance: few
d_gene: NA
v_gene: TRBV4-3

CDR3nt: TGTGCCAGCAGCGTTTTCGGTCGCTCTGGGGCCAACGTCCTGACTTTC
CDR3aa: CASSVFGRSGANVLTF
j_gene: TRBJ2-6
abundance: NA
d_gene: NA
v_gene: TRBV9

CDR3nt: TGCAGCGTGGTTCGCGGGCGGAGAGGGCGGTTAGGCTCCTACAATGAGCAGTTCTTC
CDR3aa: CSVVRGRRGRLGSYNEQFF
j_gene: TRBJ2-1
abundance: few
d_gene: NA
v_gene: TRBV29-1